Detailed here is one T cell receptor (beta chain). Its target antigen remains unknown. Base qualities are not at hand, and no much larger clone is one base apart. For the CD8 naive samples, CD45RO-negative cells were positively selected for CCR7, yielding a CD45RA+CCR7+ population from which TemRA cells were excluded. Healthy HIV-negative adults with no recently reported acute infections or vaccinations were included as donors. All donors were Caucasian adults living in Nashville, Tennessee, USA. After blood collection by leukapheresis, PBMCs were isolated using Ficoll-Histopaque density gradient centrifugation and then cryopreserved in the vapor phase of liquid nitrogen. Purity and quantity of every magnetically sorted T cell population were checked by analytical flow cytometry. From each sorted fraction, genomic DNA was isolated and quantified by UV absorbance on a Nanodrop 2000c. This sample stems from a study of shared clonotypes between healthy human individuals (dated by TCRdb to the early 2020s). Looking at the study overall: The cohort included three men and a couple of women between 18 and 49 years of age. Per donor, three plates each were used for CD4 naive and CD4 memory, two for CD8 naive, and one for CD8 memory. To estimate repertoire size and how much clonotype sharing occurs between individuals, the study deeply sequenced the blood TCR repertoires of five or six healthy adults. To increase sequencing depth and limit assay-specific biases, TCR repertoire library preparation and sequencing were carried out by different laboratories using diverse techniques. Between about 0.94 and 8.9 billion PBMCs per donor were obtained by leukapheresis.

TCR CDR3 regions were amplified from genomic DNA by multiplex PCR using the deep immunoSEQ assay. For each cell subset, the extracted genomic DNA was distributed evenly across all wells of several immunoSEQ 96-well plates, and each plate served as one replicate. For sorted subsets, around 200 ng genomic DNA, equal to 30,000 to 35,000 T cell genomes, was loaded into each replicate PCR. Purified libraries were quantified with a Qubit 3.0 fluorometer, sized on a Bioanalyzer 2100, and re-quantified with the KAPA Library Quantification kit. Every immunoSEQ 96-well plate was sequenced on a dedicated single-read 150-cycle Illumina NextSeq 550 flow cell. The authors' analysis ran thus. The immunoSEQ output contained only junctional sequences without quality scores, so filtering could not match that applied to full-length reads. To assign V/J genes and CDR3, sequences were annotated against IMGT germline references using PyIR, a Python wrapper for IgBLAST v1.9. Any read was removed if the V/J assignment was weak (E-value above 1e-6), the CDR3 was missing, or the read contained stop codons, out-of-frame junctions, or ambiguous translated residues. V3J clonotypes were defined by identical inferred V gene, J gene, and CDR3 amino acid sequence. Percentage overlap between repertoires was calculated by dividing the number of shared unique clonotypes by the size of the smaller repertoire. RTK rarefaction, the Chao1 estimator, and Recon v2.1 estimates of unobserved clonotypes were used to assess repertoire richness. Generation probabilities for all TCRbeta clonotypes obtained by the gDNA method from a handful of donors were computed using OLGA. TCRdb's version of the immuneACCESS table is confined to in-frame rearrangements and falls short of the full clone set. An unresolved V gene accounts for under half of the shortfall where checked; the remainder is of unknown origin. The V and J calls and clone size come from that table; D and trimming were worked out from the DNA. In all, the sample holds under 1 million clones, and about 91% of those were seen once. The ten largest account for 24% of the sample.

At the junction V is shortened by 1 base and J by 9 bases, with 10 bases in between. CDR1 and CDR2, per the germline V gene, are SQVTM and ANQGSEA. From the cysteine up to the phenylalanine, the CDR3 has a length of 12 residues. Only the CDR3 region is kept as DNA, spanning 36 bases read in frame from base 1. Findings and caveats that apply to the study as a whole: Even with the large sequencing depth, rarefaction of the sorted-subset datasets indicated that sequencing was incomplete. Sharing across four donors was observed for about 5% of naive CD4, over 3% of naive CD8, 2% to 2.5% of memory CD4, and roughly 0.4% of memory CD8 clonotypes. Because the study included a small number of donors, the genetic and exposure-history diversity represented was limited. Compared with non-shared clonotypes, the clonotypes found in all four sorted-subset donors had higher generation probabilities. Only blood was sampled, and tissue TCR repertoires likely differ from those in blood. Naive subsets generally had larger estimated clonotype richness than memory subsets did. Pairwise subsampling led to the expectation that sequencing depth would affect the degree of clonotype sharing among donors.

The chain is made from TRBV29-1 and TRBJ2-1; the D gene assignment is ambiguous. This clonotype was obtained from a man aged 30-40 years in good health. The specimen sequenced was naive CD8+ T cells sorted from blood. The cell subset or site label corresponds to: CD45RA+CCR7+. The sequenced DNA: TGCAGCGTTGAAGGGGCCGCCGTTGAGCAGTTCTTC. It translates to CSVEGAAVEQFF.